One and the same sample provided the 25 T cell receptor beta chains below, sequenced in a study of shared clonotypes between healthy human individuals. Using immunoSEQ multiplex PCR, the repertoire was profiled, and TCRdb retains in-frame clones only, with some absent. The data contain 2 million to 2.5 million clones, over 85% of them singletons. The sequenced material came from naive CD4+ T cells sorted from blood. Subset reported: CD45RA+ positively selected. The receptors come from a man younger than 35 in good health.

The chain joins TRBV16 to TRBJ1-6; D is unresolved. V was cut by 1 base and J by 10 bases, with 17 bases left in between. CDR3 length equals 16 residues. CDR1 is KGHSY and CDR2 is FQNENV in the germline V gene. This CDR3 is CASSQFSPGITSPLHF. Written as DNA, the CDR3 is TGTGCCAGCAGCCAATTTAGTCCGGGAATAACCTCACCCCTCCACTTT.

The gene calls are TRBV9 and TRBJ1-1; 11 bases are shared with TRBD1. This CDR3 region has 16 residues. V trimming: 3 bases; J trimming: 7 bases; junction bases outside the gene matches: 11. Looked up from germline, CDR1 is SGDLS and CDR2 is YYNGEE. The CDR3 nucleotides read TGTGCCAGCAGCGAAACAGGACAGGGGGCCGTGGGTGAAGCTTTCTTT. This translates into CASSETGQGAVGEAFF. Full variable domain (missing parts from reference TRBV9 and TRBJ1-1): DSGVTQTPKHLITATGQRVTLRCSPRSGDLSVYWYQQSLDQGLQFLIQYYNGEERAKGNILERFSAQQFPDLHSELNLSSLELGDSALYFCASSETGQGAVGEAFFGQGTRLTVV.

This clone was detected only once. The chain carries TRBV6-6 and TRBJ2-5, with TRBD2 identical over 7 bases. With 7 bases clipped from V and 5 bases from J, the junction kept 10 bases outside the gene matches. The CDR3 is made up of 14 amino acids. Per germline, CDR1 MNHNY and CDR2 SVGAGI (reference sequence). The CDR3 coding sequence is TGTGCCAGCACCGGCTGGGCGGGAGAGGAGACCCAGTACTTC. This gives the protein CASTGWAGEETQYF.

For this clone: The same CDR3 also results from other DNA sequences found in this sample. The V gene is TRBV18, the J gene TRBJ2-1, with TRBD2 identical over 14 bases. The germline V gene has CDR1 KGHSH and CDR2 LQKENI. J was trimmed by 6 bases and V by 3 bases; bases with no gene match: 1. The CDR3 is made up of 15 amino acids. CDR3 protein: CASSPGLAGVNEQFF. In DNA, the CDR3 is TGTGCCAGCTCACCGGGACTAGCGGGAGTCAATGAGCAGTTCTTC.

The chain links TRBV6-6 to TRBJ1-4; D might be TRBD1 (5 bases). This CDR3 is built from 15 residues. Germline lookup yields CDR1 MNHNY and CDR2 SVGAGI (reference sequence). Trimming stripped 2 bases from V and 4 bases from J, with 11 bases between. CDR3 DNA: TGTGCCAGCAGTTACCCGGGACGGCTTAATGAAAAACTGTTTTTT. This translates into CASSYPGRLNEKLFF.

The chain recombines TRBV28 with TRBJ2-3; no definite D call. V dropped 4 bases and J dropped 6 bases, with 14 bases sitting between them. CDR3 length: 14 residues. The germline CDR1 and CDR2 sequences are MDHEN and SYDVKM. For the CDR3, the DNA is TGTGCCAGCAGTTCTCAAGCCGAGGCGGATACGCAGTATTTT. Amino acids: CASSSQAEADTQYF.

The chain carries TRBV18 and TRBJ2-3; 10 nucleotides line up with TRBD2. The germline V gene has CDR1 KGHSH and CDR2 LQKENI. Trimming cost V 6 bases and J 2 bases; bases outside gene matches: 5. The CDR3 spans 15 residues. CDR3 region: CASSSLAGATDTQYF. In DNA, the CDR3 is TGTGCCAGCTCCTCCCTAGCGGGGGCCACAGATACGCAGTATTTT.

The chain links TRBV7-9 to TRBJ2-5, with D maybe TRBD2 (5 bases). V was clipped by 4 bases and J by 2 bases, with 17 bases between them. The CDR3 is 16 amino acids. Germline V gives CDR1 SEHNR, CDR2 FQNEAQ (reference sequence). The DNA of the CDR3 is TGTGCCAGCAGCTCCTCCGAGGGTCCACTACAAGAGACCCAGTACTTC. Translating gives CASSSSEGPLQETQYF.

The chain has TRBV4-2 and TRBJ1-1, with 10 bases aligning to TRBD1. The V and J ends lost 6 bases and 4 bases, in that order; junction bases with no gene match: 8. Germline V gives CDR1 LGHNA, CDR2 YNFKEQ. The CDR3 totals 15 residues. In DNA form, the CDR3 reads TGTGCCAGCAGGTTTGGACAGGGGGATGGCACTGAAGCTTTCTTT. It encodes CASRFGQGDGTEAFF.

For this clone: At the DNA level, this CDR3 is encoded by other sequences in the same sample as well. CDR3 in amino acids: CASSVGQGSTEAFF. As DNA, the CDR3 is TGTGCCAGCAGCGTAGGGCAGGGGAGCACTGAAGCTTTCTTT. The V gene is TRBV9, the J gene TRBJ1-1; tentative D call: TRBD1 (6 bases). The CDR3 extends over 14 amino acids. Trimming took off 0 bases at V and 4 bases at J, with 10 bases between the two ends. CDR1 is SGDLS and CDR2 is YYNGEE in the germline V gene. Based on the CDR3 plus reference TRBV9 and TRBJ1-1, the full variable domain is DSGVTQTPKHLITATGQRVTLRCSPRSGDLSVYWYQQSLDQGLQFLIQYYNGEERAKGNILERFSAQQFPDLHSELNLSSLELGDSALYFCASSVGQGSTEAFFGQGTRLTVV.

The V gene is TRBV30, the J gene TRBJ2-5; 7 bases map to TRBD1. Germline V gives CDR1 GTSNPN, CDR2 SVGIG (reference sequence). Trimming at V came to 5 bases and at J to 1 base, leaving 4 bases not matched to a gene. There are 13 residues in the CDR3. CDR3: CAWQGQVQETQYF. The CDR3 DNA follows: TGTGCCTGGCAAGGACAGGTCCAAGAGACCCAGTACTTC.

The chain carries TRBV18 and TRBJ2-2; 9 nucleotides match TRBD2. The CDR3 has 17 amino acids. Losses at the gene ends were 2 bases for V and 5 bases for J; bases not matched to a gene: 9. Germline assignment: CDR1 KGHSH and CDR2 LQKENI. The CDR3 sequence is CASSPYGLAGITGELFF. The CDR3 DNA reads TGTGCCAGCTCACCATATGGGCTAGCGGGGATAACCGGGGAGCTGTTTTTT.

The chain couples TRBV15 to TRBJ2-1, with 7 bases that match TRBD1. The J segment lost 4 bases and the V segment lost 0 bases, leaving 3 bases of the junction unmatched. The CDR3 totals 15 residues. Per germline, CDR1 LNHNV and CDR2 YYDKDF (reference sequence). CDR3 DNA: TGTGCCACCAGCAGAGATGGGGGACAGTACAATGAGCAGTTCTTC. This codes for CATSRDGGQYNEQFF.

The gene calls are TRBV5-8 and TRBJ2-4; D is unclear. This CDR3 has 16 amino acids. CDR1 and CDR2 from the germline V gene are SGHTS and YDEGEE. Trimming stripped 2 bases from V and 0 bases from J, with 12 bases between. CDR3 coding DNA: TGTGCCAGCAGCTTCTCCGCGGAGTTAGCCAAAAACATTCAGTACTTC. Encoded protein: CASSFSAELAKNIQYF.

This chain joins TRBV6-1 and TRBJ1-3; 7 bases line up with TRBD1. V shed 6 bases, J shed 0 bases, and the junction held 5 bases outside the gene matches. The CDR3 has 15 residues. Germline lookup yields CDR1 MNHNS and CDR2 SASEGT. CDR3 protein: CASREDRSSGNTIYF. The CDR3 DNA reads as TGTGCCAGCAGAGAGGACAGGTCCTCTGGAAACACCATATATTTT.

V usage is TRBV5-4 and J usage is TRBJ2-7, with 13 bases identical to TRBD2. Germline CDR1 reads SGHNT; CDR2 reads YYREEE (reference sequence). This CDR3 region has 15 residues. Unmatched junction bases numbered 9, after V lost 3 bases and J lost 9 bases. The CDR3 nucleotides read TGTGCCAGCAGCTCCGATGGACTAGCGGGAGAGGCGCAGTACTTC. Its translation: CASSSDGLAGEAQYF.

CDR3 coding DNA: TGTGCCAGCAGTTCATCGGGACTAGCTGAGTACGAGCAGTACTTC. Its translation is CASSSSGLAEYEQYF. The genes are TRBV27 and TRBJ2-7; 9 bases align to TRBD2. The CDR3 runs to 15 residues. V trimming: 4 bases; J trimming: 4 bases; junction bases outside the gene matches: 8. In germline, CDR1 is MNHEY, CDR2 SMNVEV (reference sequence).

Details on this clone: This CDR3 is also generated by other DNA sequences in the sample. The V and J genes are TRBV5-1 and TRBJ2-1; the D call may be TRBD1 or TRBD2 (5 bases each). The CDR3 has 16 residues. The V gene lost 0 bases and the J gene lost 0 bases, with 10 bases spanning the gap. Germline loops: CDR1 SGHRS, CDR2 YFSETQ. DNA of the CDR3: TGCGCCAGCAGCTTGGCCGGGACCGGCTCCTACAATGAGCAGTTCTTC. It codes for CASSLAGTGSYNEQFF. Variable domain in full (rest from reference TRBV5-1 and TRBJ2-1): KAGVTQTPRYLIKTRGQQVTLSCSPISGHRSVSWYQQTPGQGLQFLFEYFSETQRNKGNFPGRFSGRQFSNSRSEMNVSTLELGDSALYLCASSLAGTGSYNEQFFGPGTRLTVL.

This CDR3 is CASSLGGSGADTQYF. The CDR3 DNA reads as TGTGCCAGCAGCTTAGGCGGGAGTGGGGCAGATACGCAGTATTTT. The chain uses TRBV7-2 and TRBJ2-3; 7 nucleotides match TRBD2. In germline, CDR1 is SGHTA, CDR2 FQGNSA. This CDR3 has 15 residues. Germline trimming cut 1 base from V and 4 bases from J; bases unmatched to any gene: 5.

Remarks on this clone: The sample holds other DNA sequences that translate to the same CDR3. The chain couples TRBV4-1 to TRBJ2-5, with D possibly matching TRBD2 (5 bases). The CDR3 spans 13 residues. Deletions cut 4 bases from V and 2 bases from J, with 8 bases between. Germline V lookup: CDR1 MGHRA, CDR2 YSYEKL. CDR3 protein: CASSRGLQETQYF. CDR3 coding DNA: TGCGCCAGCAGCCGTGGACTGCAAGAGACCCAGTACTTC.

This clone has a single count. The same CDR3 is also encoded by other DNA sequences in this sample. The chain combines TRBV9 with TRBJ2-3, with TRBD2 identical over 11 bases. Germline assignment: CDR1 SGDLS and CDR2 YYNGEE. CDR3 length: 16 amino acids. J was trimmed by 0 bases and V by 4 bases; bases with no gene match: 4. The CDR3 reads CASSPRTSGSTDTQYF. CDR3 in DNA: TGTGCCAGCAGCCCACGGACTAGCGGGAGCACAGATACGCAGTATTTT.

The chain carries TRBV6-5 and TRBJ1-6, with D possibly TRBD1 on 5 matching bases. Trimming cost V 6 bases and J 8 bases, with 14 bases left between them. CDR3 size: 14 residues. In germline, CDR1 is MNHEY, CDR2 SVGAGI. The chain's CDR3 is CASRRDQLYSPLHF. DNA for the CDR3: TGTGCCAGCAGGAGGGACCAACTTTATTCACCCCTCCACTTT.

About this clone itself: The same CDR3 can be traced to other DNA sequences in this sample. The V call is TRBV6-5, the J call TRBJ2-3; TRBD2 matches at 8 bases. The CDR3 is made up of 14 amino acids. Germline V gives CDR1 MNHEY, CDR2 SVGAGI. After removal of 2 bases from V and 3 bases from J, the junction contained 1 base not matched to a gene. The CDR3 coding sequence is TGTGCCAGCAGTTACGGCGGGAGGACAGATACGCAGTATTTT. Its translation: CASSYGGRTDTQYF.

The chain recombines TRBV6-6 with TRBJ1-1, with no clear D. Between the trimmed V and J ends, which lost 2 bases and 10 bases, there was a span of 8 bases. Germline lookup yields CDR1 MNHNY and CDR2 SVGAGI (reference sequence). The CDR3 has 11 amino acids. The CDR3 coding sequence is TGTGCCAGCAGTTACGAAGGAGGAGCTTTCTTT. Protein product: CASSYEGGAFF.

The chain's CDR3 is CASIGQWTYGYTF. The CDR3 DNA is TGTGCCAGCATAGGACAGTGGACTTATGGCTACACCTTC. The V call is TRBV25-1, the J call TRBJ1-2, with D possibly TRBD1 on 6 matching bases. Trimming removed 7 bases at V and 5 bases at J, with 14 bases between. The CDR3 contains 13 residues. Germline values: CDR1 MGHDK, CDR2 SYGVNS.